This T cell receptor beta chain was identified during a study of blood T cell repertoires in COVID-19. Germline V gives CDR1 SGHKS, CDR2 YYEKEE (reference sequence). V shed 6 bases, J shed 3 bases, and the junction held 8 bases outside the gene matches. The CDR3 contains 14 residues. In the authors' workflow: Amplification with reference gene primers provided the estimates of nucleated cell counts. Generated by immunoSEQ multiplex PCR, the TCRdb table keeps only in-frame clones and is missing some. The V and J calls and clone size come from that table; D and trimming were worked out from the DNA. The table includes roughly 280,000 clones, 70% to 90% detected once.

Sequencing input: peripheral blood. The receptor comes from a man in his sixties who had recovered from COVID-19. The chain couples TRBV5-5 to TRBJ2-7; TRBD1 matches at 8 bases. Written as DNA, the CDR3 is TGTGCCAGCACCCCCCGGACAGGGAACTACGAGCAGTACTTC. Amino acid sequence: CASTPRTGNYEQYF.